This is a list of T cell receptor beta chains from one sample in a study of OX40 agonist ivuxolimab in advanced cancers. Using immunoSEQ multiplex PCR, the repertoire was profiled, and TCRdb retains in-frame clones only, with some absent. The repertoire holds fewer than 55,000 clones, roughly 84% seen once, with approximately 13% in the top ten. The sample in question was CD4+ or CD8+ T cells sorted from blood, obtained in a trial of the OX40 agonist ivuxolimab. The source is an adult with an advanced solid tumor such as melanoma, head and neck, liver or kidney cancer. The CDR3 runs from the conserved cysteine through the conserved F or W.

v_call,cdr3_aa
TRBV23-1,CASSQSSLPVTEAFF
TRBV4-2,CASSQDERGAGDTQYF
TRBV28,CASSLFRGQETQYF
TRBV5-1,CASSLASGGTGELFF
TRBV2,CASINQSGKGMQYF
TRBV6-1,CASSEMVSNTGELFF
TRBV19,CASSKTASDTQYF
TRBV7-9,CASSSHRDGAYEQYF
TRBV5-4,CASSPKSGASTDTQYF
TRBV15,CATSRGGVGDSPLHF
TRBV27,CASRRGGLAPSYEQYF
TRBV30,CAWSGARGTDTQYF
TRBV7-9,CASSLGLDRNEQFF
TRBV2,CASSGSRTGYGYTF
TRBV7-2,CASSLGLDSTDTQYF
TRBV14,CASSRSGTGEKLFF
TRBV28,CASSLPQDYGYTF
TRBV7-9,CASSSRKRGHSTGELFF
TRBV7-2,CASSLESVISYEQYF
TRBV12-5,CASGLVRGRLASGELFF
TRBV6-5,CASSKTGTYEQYF
TRBV7-2,CASSLAPGQGYEQYF
TRBV9,CASSEIQGFNNEQFF
TRBV2,CASSQATADQETQYF
TRBV6-5,CASRGQGGQPQHF
TRBV11-2,CASSLGGSYNEQFF
TRBV5-8,CASSLALAVVGDTQYF
TRBV11-2,CASSPGTGRKNTEAFF
TRBV19,CASSIPFETEAFF
TRBV7-2,CASRRGSSTDTQYF
TRBV28,CASSLRGDTEAFF
TRBV6-5,CASSPRAGSYEQYF
TRBV4-3,CASSQGRDTVKLFF
TRBV5-1,CASSPGLGFTDTQYF
TRBV6-4,CASTRGRQSAYNEQFF
TRBV27,CATRPVGGEFYGYTF
TRBV18,CASSPWTANTEAFF
TRBV9,CASSPREGETNEQFF
TRBV20-1,CSALAYGYTF
TRBV7-2,CASSLLSTDTQYF
TRBV11-2,CATSAGTGAKYGYTF
TRBV19,CASSTSSAGRSSYNEQFF
TRBV4-2,CASSQYLLNEQFF
TRBV5-1,CASSLANEGPGYGYTF
TRBV2,CASSDRDLISDEQFF
TRBV2,CASSLQGPNTEAFF
TRBV5-1,CASSLEAGGTFSHEQFF
TRBV4-1,CASSLQLLQGGAEAFF
TRBV7-3,CASSLGGGAQDTQYF
TRBV2,CASSADRDSPLHF
TRBV19,CASEAGGYGYTF
TRBV2,CASHSRENAQETQYF
TRBV28,CASSSSWGTSYNEQFF
TRBV30,CAWSVQASSNQPQHF
TRBV4-2,CASSFDPGAPYEQYF
TRBV30,CAWSTGGNQPQHF
TRBV5-1,CASSIGQGVETQYF
TRBV5-1,CASSLDPAGASGSEQFF
TRBV18,CASSLGGAMNTEAFF
TRBV18,CASSPPGDNQPQHF